This T cell receptor (beta chain) was sequenced during a study of vaccination effects on CD4 cells after COVID-19. Study-level information: Post-vaccine samples followed the second dose by a median of 72 days.

This CDR3 contains 15 residues. The germline gives CDR1 SGHNT, CDR2 YYREEE (reference sequence). J was trimmed by 8 bases and V by 1 base; bases with no gene match: 5. Investigators separated out CD4+ T cells once around 10 days of culture had passed. Each participant received a vaccine that was either BNT162b2 or mRNA-1273, given as two doses. Nobody among the vaccine recipients had prior SARS-CoV-2 infection (nucleocapsid antibodies were negative). TCRdb's copy holds only in-frame clones and misses some; the assay was immunoSEQ multiplex PCR. The sample carries fewer than 60,000 clones, approximately 81% recorded once. Details on this clone: What it binds is not known.

Broader study findings: Early post-infection timepoints were missing from the study, which also had few convalescent patients.

The TCR comes from a human donor who received a COVID-19 vaccine. V usage is TRBV5-4 and J usage is TRBJ2-1, with 11 nucleotides matching TRBD2. The sequencing used CD4+ T cells from PBMCs cultured without peptide, collected after COVID-19 vaccination. The CDR3 region is CASSLTSGGGDEQFF. The CDR3 DNA reads as TGTGCCAGCAGCTTGACTAGCGGGGGCGGGGATGAGCAGTTCTTC.